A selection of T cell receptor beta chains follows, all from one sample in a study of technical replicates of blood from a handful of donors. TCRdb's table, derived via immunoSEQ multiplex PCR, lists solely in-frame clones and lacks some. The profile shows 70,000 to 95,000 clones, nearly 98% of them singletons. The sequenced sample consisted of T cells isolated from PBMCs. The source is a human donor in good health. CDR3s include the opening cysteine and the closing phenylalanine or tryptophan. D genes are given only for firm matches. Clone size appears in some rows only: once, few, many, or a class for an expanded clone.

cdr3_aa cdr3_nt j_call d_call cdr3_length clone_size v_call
CASSQGSEQYF TGTGCCAGCAGTCAGGGTAGCGAGCAGTACTTC TRBJ2-7 - 11 - TRBV6-5
CASSYPENEQFF TGTGCCAGCAGTTACCCAGAAAATGAGCAGTTCTTC TRBJ2-1 - 12 - TRBV6-5
CASSAFFSMRYEQYF TGTGCCAGCAGTGCTTTTTTCTCTATGAGATACGAGCAGTACTTC TRBJ2-7 - 15 - TRBV6-1
CASSSPGGEYEQFF TGTGCCAGCAGCTCTCCAGGGGGAGAATATGAGCAGTTCTTC TRBJ2-1 TRBD1 14 - TRBV7-9
CASGAGGPYNEQFF TGTGCCAGCGGGGCGGGGGGGCCGTACAATGAGCAGTTCTTC TRBJ2-1 TRBD2 14 - TRBV19
CASSFSTDTQYF TGTGCCAGCAGTTTTTCTACAGATACGCAGTATTTT TRBJ2-3 - 12 - TRBV28
CASSEPFRGLTNTEAFF TGTGCCAGCAGTGAGCCCTTCAGGGGGCTGACGAACACTGAAGCTTTCTTT TRBJ1-1 TRBD1 17 - TRBV6-1
CASSYRRTGVNTEAFF TGTGCCAGCAGTTACAGAAGGACAGGGGTGAACACTGAAGCTTTCTTT TRBJ1-1 TRBD1 16 - TRBV6-5
CASSVLGLAGVADTQYF TGTGCCAGCAGCGTATTGGGACTAGCGGGAGTCGCGGATACGCAGTATTTT TRBJ2-3 TRBD2 17 - TRBV9
CASSEFSGWEQYF TGTGCCAGCAGTGAATTCTCGGGATGGGAGCAGTACTTC TRBJ2-7 - 13 - TRBV6-1
CASSGTGNYGYTF TGTGCCAGCAGTGGGACAGGGAACTATGGCTACACCTTC TRBJ1-2 TRBD1 13 - TRBV28
CASSLYAKKNTEAFF TGTGCCAGCAGTTTATACGCGAAAAAGAACACTGAAGCTTTCTTT TRBJ1-1 - 15 - TRBV28
CASSHPDSPYEQYF TGTGCCAGCAGCCATCCCGACAGCCCATACGAGCAGTACTTC TRBJ2-7 - 14 once TRBV11-1
CASSPLNRGKTEAFF TGCGCCAGCAGCCCACTCAACAGGGGGAAAACTGAAGCTTTCTTT TRBJ1-1 TRBD1 15 - TRBV4-1
CASSHRTGLAKNIQYF TGCGCCAGCAGCCATAGGACAGGCCTAGCCAAAAACATTCAGTACTTC TRBJ2-4 TRBD1 16 - TRBV4-1
CASSLLAGASTDTQYF TGCGCCAGCAGCTTGTTAGCGGGGGCTAGCACAGATACGCAGTATTTT TRBJ2-3 TRBD2 16 - TRBV5-1
CASSSHGRGNSPLHF TGTGCCAGCAGCTCGCATGGGAGGGGGAATTCACCCCTCCACTTT TRBJ1-6 - 15 - TRBV11-3
CASSRSTSGGANEQFF TGTGCCAGCAGTCGATCGACTAGCGGGGGGGCGAATGAGCAGTTCTTC TRBJ2-1 TRBD2 16 - TRBV28
CASSEFSYLLAGETQYF TGTGCCAGCAGTGAATTTTCCTACCTACTAGCGGGAGAGACCCAGTACTTC TRBJ2-5 TRBD2 17 - TRBV2
CASSSDDRQPYEQYF TGTGCCAGCAGCTCGGATGACAGGCAACCCTACGAGCAGTACTTC TRBJ2-7 - 15 - TRBV5-4